This T cell receptor beta chain comes out of a study of T cell responses to AZD1222 COVID-19 vaccine. Study-level background: Whether given at about 4 or about 12 weeks, second doses were pooled. Overall study findings and caveats: Only 6 or 7 people who got AZD1222 tested seropositive at baseline.

The CDR3 has 16 amino acids. Germline V gene lookup returns CDR1 KGHSY and CDR2 FQNENV. Trimming took 1 base from V and 6 from J, leaving 15 bases between them. Turning to this clone: Antigen: not known.

Using immunoSEQ multiplex PCR, the repertoire was profiled, and TCRdb retains in-frame clones only, with some absent. The data contain about 110,000 clones, more than 75% of them singletons. This receptor was identified in an adult in good health. Sequenced here: peripheral blood, sampled on day 0 of AZD1222 vaccination. The chain joins TRBV16 to TRBJ2-2, with a weak D call TRBD1 (6 bases). CDR3 bases: TGTGCCAGCAGCCAATTACAGGGAAGTCTCTCCGGGGAGCTGTTTTTT. Its translation: CASSQLQGSLSGELFF. Drawing the rest from reference TRBV16 and TRBJ2-2, the complete variable domain is GEEVAQTPKHLVRGEGQKAKLYCAPIKGHSYVFWYQQVLKNEFKFLISFQNENVFDETGMPKERFSAKCLPNSPCSLEIQATKLEDSAVYFCASSQLQGSLSGELFFGEGSRLTVL.